This T cell receptor (beta chain) was sequenced in a study of beta chain features in type 1 diabetes. Study-wide context: Investigators examined approximately 100,000,000 sorted cells across all samples. Study findings and constraints: VDJ junctions sequenced from type 1 diabetes patients showed fewer insertions and more deletions.

As for this clone: The antigen remains unidentified.

V lost 7 bases and J 6 bases, leaving 18 bases between the germline ends. The CDR3 is made up of 13 amino acids. In germline, CDR1 is SQVTM, CDR2 ANQGSEA. Expressed TCRB transcripts were sequenced after all isolated RNA was converted to cDNA. Some clones are missing from TCRdb's copy, which holds only in-frame ones; the method was immunoSEQ multiplex PCR. The table has about 410,000 clones, approximately 15% seen once; the top ten hold 0.035% to 0.045%. The sequenced sample consisted of naive CD4+ T cells from blood. The rearrangement uses TRBV29-1 and TRBJ1-2, with D possibly TRBD1 on 6 matching bases. This TCR derives from a man aged 30 to 45 in good health. CDR3 bases: TGCAGCGGTGCTGGCCCAGGGGAGGATGGCTACACCTTC. It translates to CSGAGPGEDGYTF.